This T cell receptor (beta chain) was identified in a study of T cell repertoires in cytomegalovirus infection. A single record per CDR3 protein comes from TCRdb applying MiXCR to the reads. The repertoire consists of around 450,000 distinct CDR3 sequences, with approximately 30% occurring once and the leading ten covering approximately 13%. The germline gives CDR1 SGHAT, CDR2 FQNNGV. The CDR3 consists of 15 residues. Deletions cut 5 bases from V and 0 bases from J, with 11 bases between. This clonotype has more than one count but fewer than ten. The sequencing sample was made of PBMCs. The chain uses TRBV11-2 and TRBJ2-1; a weak D match, TRBD1 (5 bases). The origin of this receptor is a human donor in good health (CMV status not recorded). Some clones in this sample may be carry-over from other donors' samples. CDR3 sequence (DNA): TGTGCCAGCAGCCAGGACAAAAGCTCCTACAATGAGCAGTTCTTC. Amino acids: CASSQDKSSYNEQFF.